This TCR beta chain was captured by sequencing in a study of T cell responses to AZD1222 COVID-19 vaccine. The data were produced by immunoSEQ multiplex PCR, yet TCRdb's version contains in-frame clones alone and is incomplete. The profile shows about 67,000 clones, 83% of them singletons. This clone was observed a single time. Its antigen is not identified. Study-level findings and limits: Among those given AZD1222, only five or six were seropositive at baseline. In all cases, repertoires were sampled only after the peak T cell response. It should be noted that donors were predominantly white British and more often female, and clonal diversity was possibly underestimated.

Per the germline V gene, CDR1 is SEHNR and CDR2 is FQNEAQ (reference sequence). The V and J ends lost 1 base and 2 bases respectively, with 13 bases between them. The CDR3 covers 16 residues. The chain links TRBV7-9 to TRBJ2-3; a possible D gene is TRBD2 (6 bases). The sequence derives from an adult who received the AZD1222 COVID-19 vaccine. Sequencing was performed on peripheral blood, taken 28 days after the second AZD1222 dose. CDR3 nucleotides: TGTGCCAGCAGCTTAGTCGGGACTGAACTCACAGATACGCAGTATTTT. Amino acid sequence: CASSLVGTELTDTQYF.